The rows below give T cell receptor beta chains drawn from one sample of a study of response to subunit inactivated influenza vaccine. MiXCR, run by TCRdb on the RT-PCR reads, gives a single entry per CDR3 protein. The data show roughly 700,000 distinct CDR3 sequences, less than 20% seen once. The material sequenced was PBMCs from blood, taken approximately 13 days after vaccination. The receptor set was obtained from a man between 50 and 59 years old who received an inactivated influenza vaccine. CDR3s include the opening cysteine and the closing phenylalanine or tryptophan. The D gene is left open where the match is weak. Some rows mark clone size as missing; the rest say once, few, many or name a class of expanded clone.

size | D | J | length | V | DNA | CDR3
many | TRBD1 | TRBJ1-6 | 14 | TRBV7-2 | TGCGCCAGCAGCCCGGGACAGGGAAGCTCACCCCTCCACTTT | CASSPGQGSSPLHF
few | TRBD2 | TRBJ2-7 | 13 | TRBV29-1 | TGCAGCGTTGGCCGGGGGGACTCCTACGAGCAGTACTTC | CSVGRGDSYEQYF
few | - | TRBJ2-1 | 13 | TRBV5-1 | TGCGCCAGCAGCTTGGGACAGCCCAATGAGCAGTTCTTC | CASSLGQPNEQFF
- | TRBD1 | TRBJ2-5 | 14 | TRBV27 | TGTGCCAGCAGTCGTACAGGGGTACGGGAGACCCAGTACTTC | CASSRTGVRETQYF
many | - | TRBJ1-2 | 13 | TRBV7-2 | TGTGCCAGCAGCTTAGACAGGTCCTATGGCTACACCTTC | CASSLDRSYGYTF
- | TRBD2 | TRBJ2-2 | 16 | TRBV3-1 | TGTGCCAGCAGCCAAGGGGGTAGCGGGAGCACCGGGGAGCTGTTTTTT | CASSQGGSGSTGELFF
many | TRBD1 | TRBJ2-7 | 14 | TRBV18 | TGTGCCAGCAGTCCGGACAGGGGGCTCTACGAGCAGTACTTC | CASSPDRGLYEQYF
- | TRBD1 | TRBJ2-1 | 15 | TRBV7-2 | TGTGCCAGCAGCTTATCCGGGACAGGCGGGAATGAGCAGTTCTTC | CASSLSGTGGNEQFF
- | TRBD2 | TRBJ2-1 | 15 | TRBV6-4 | TGTGCCAGCAGCGAAGAAGCGGGAGTCTTCAATGAGCAGTTCTTC | CASSEEAGVFNEQFF
few | TRBD1 | TRBJ1-2 | 13 | TRBV7-2 | TGTGCCAGCAGACTCGGGACAGAATACGGCTACACCTTC | CASRLGTEYGYTF
many | - | TRBJ2-5 | 12 | TRBV12-3/TRBV12-4 | TGTGCCAGCAGTTTAGGCAGAGAGACCCAGTACTTC | CASSLGRETQYF
- | - | TRBJ2-3 | 14 | TRBV7-9 | TGTGCCAGCAGCTCCGACGGGGGCACAGATACGCAGTATTTT | CASSSDGGTDTQYF
many | TRBD2 | TRBJ2-3 | 16 | TRBV5-6 | TGTGCCAGCAGCTTCCGGCGGGGGGCCTACACAGATACGCAGTATTTT | CASSFRRGAYTDTQYF
few | TRBD1 | TRBJ2-3 | 17 | TRBV7-2 | TGTGCCAGCAGCTTAGCGCTCCCTACAGGGGGGAGGGATACGCAGTATTTT | CASSLALPTGGRDTQYF
many | - | TRBJ2-7 | 13 | TRBV9 | TGTGCCAGCAGCGTTAGTCCCTCCTACGAGCAGTACTTC | CASSVSPSYEQYF
few | - | TRBJ2-1 | 14 | TRBV20-1 | TGCAGTGCTAGAGACAGGGACCATTACAATGAGCAGTTCTTC | CSARDRDHYNEQFF
- | TRBD1 | TRBJ2-1 | 13 | TRBV28 | TGTGCCAGCAGTAGGACAGGGGAGCATGAGCAGTTCTTC | CASSRTGEHEQFF
many | - | TRBJ2-1 | 12 | TRBV5-5 | TGTGCCAGCAGCTTGGGGGTTAGTGAGCAGTTCTTC | CASSLGVSEQFF
- | TRBD1 | TRBJ1-4 | 14 | TRBV7-2 | TGTGCCAGCAGCAATACAGGGGGTAATGAAAAACTGTTTTTT | CASSNTGGNEKLFF
few | - | TRBJ2-1 | 12 | TRBV10-2 | TGCGCCAGCCGGACACCTTACAATGAGCAGTTCTTC | CASRTPYNEQFF
few | TRBD2 | TRBJ2-4 | 13 | TRBV7-2 | TGTGCCAGCAGGAGCGCGGGAGAAAACATTCAGTACTTC | CASRSAGENIQYF
many | TRBD1 | TRBJ2-5 | 14 | TRBV9 | TGTGCCAGCAGCGGGACAGGGGGCAGTGAGACCCAGTACTTC | CASSGTGGSETQYF